Below are 23 T cell receptor beta chains sequenced from a single sample in a study of blood T cell repertoires in COVID-19. The table came from immunoSEQ multiplex PCR; TCRdb's copy has only in-frame clones and leaves some out. The table lists about 42,000 clones, around nine tenths of them singletons, with more than 2% in the top ten. The sequencing input was peripheral blood. The receptors originated from a human donor in a cohort sampled during active COVID-19.

The gene calls are TRBV19 and TRBJ2-2, with D possibly matching TRBD2 (6 bases). Trimming cost V 6 bases and J 1 base, with 9 bases left between them. This CDR3 region has 14 residues. Germline loops: CDR1 LNHDA, CDR2 SQIVND (reference sequence). The CDR3 region is CASSRGRNTGELFF. The CDR3 DNA sequence: TGTGCCAGTAGCCGGGGGAGGAACACCGGGGAGCTGTTTTTT.

The chain combines TRBV6-6 with TRBJ2-7; D is perhaps TRBD1 (6 bases). Germline V CDR1 and CDR2: MNHNY, SVGAGI (reference sequence). Trimming pared 6 bases from V and 2 bases from J, leaving 11 bases between. This CDR3 has 13 residues. The CDR3 region has the DNA TGTGCCAGCAGCGGGACACCTACCTACGAGCAGTACTTC. This sequence encodes CASSGTPTYEQYF.

The V call is TRBV6-4, the J call TRBJ1-2, with 10 bases that match TRBD1. The CDR3 spans 17 residues. Germline-derived CDR1 and CDR2 are MRHNA and SNTAGT. J lost 7 bases, V lost 2 bases, and 13 bases had no gene match. DNA for the CDR3: TGTGCCAGCAGTGACGAGGGACAGGGGAGAAGTCTCCGTGGCTACACCTTC. Translating it yields CASSDEGQGRSLRGYTF.

The table lists this clone with a few counts. J is TRBJ2-7 and V is TRBV5-1; tentatively, D is TRBD2 (6 bases). This CDR3 contains 16 residues. Germline V gives CDR1 SGHRS, CDR2 YFSETQ. Trimming pared 1 base from V and 2 bases from J, leaving 16 bases between. This chain's CDR3 is CASSLTPAGTAYEQYF. The CDR3 DNA reads as TGCGCCAGCAGCTTGACTCCCGCGGGGACCGCCTACGAGCAGTACTTC.

This sequence joins TRBV5-1 and TRBJ1-3; 7 bases agree with TRBD1. V trimming: 0 bases; J trimming: 3 bases; junction bases outside the gene matches: 9. Germline loops: CDR1 SGHRS, CDR2 YFSETQ. The CDR3 has 17 residues. The CDR3 nucleotides read TGCGCCAGCAGCTTGGCCTCCGGACAGGTTCATGGAAACACCATATATTTT. Translation: CASSLASGQVHGNTIYF.

The rearrangement links TRBV9 to TRBJ2-3, with 8 bases aligning to TRBD1. The CDR3 has 18 amino acids. J was trimmed by 4 bases and V by 0 bases; bases with no gene match: 13. Germline V gives CDR1 SGDLS, CDR2 YYNGEE. CDR3 loop: CASSVAPPRGQGADTQYF. The CDR3 DNA reads TGTGCCAGCAGCGTAGCCCCCCCCAGGGGGCAAGGAGCAGATACGCAGTATTTT.

The chain couples TRBV19 to TRBJ1-6, with a possible D match to TRBD1 (5 bases). Germline V gene lookup returns CDR1 LNHDA and CDR2 SQIVND (reference sequence). Trimming removed 6 bases from V and 8 bases from J, with 14 bases in between. This CDR3 is 14 amino acids long. The CDR3 spells CASRLRGEDSPLHF. The DNA of the CDR3 is TGTGCCAGTAGACTAAGAGGGGAGGATTCACCCCTCCACTTT.

CDR3 nucleotides: TGTGCCAGCAGCGGACAGGCACAAGAGACCCAGTACTTC. Translating gives CASSGQAQETQYF. This chain uses TRBV6-5 with TRBJ2-5; 7 nucleotides line up with TRBD1. The CDR3 spans 13 residues. Trimming cost V 6 bases and J 2 bases; bases outside gene matches: 3. Germline lookup yields CDR1 MNHEY and CDR2 SVGAGI.

The V and J genes are TRBV6-5 and TRBJ2-7, with D possibly matching TRBD1 (6 bases). Trimming shortened V by 3 bases and J by 5 bases, and 17 bases separated the two germline ends. Per the germline V gene, CDR1 is MNHEY and CDR2 is SVGAGI. This CDR3 spans 15 amino acids. The CDR3: CASSYRSTGRNEQYF. CDR3 in DNA: TGTGCCAGCAGTTATAGATCGACAGGACGTAACGAGCAGTACTTC.

The gene calls are TRBV5-8 and TRBJ1-2; 8 positions match TRBD1. The CDR3 loop spans 17 amino acids. Losses at the gene ends were 4 bases for V and 4 bases for J; bases not matched to a gene: 15. Germline V lookup: CDR1 SGHTS, CDR2 YDEGEE. The CDR3 region has the DNA TGTGCCAGCAGCACCCTTCAGGGGGCCCTCGGGATCTATGGCTACACCTTC. Protein product: CASSTLQGALGIYGYTF. The full variable domain, rest sourced from reference TRBV5-8 and TRBJ1-2, is EAGVTQSPTHLIKTRGQQATLRCSPISGHTSVYWYQQALGLGLQFLLWYDEGEERNRGNFPPRFSGRQFPNYSSELNVNALELEDSALYLCASSTLQGALGIYGYTFGSGTRLTVV.

This chain links TRBV7-2 with TRBJ2-7; D is possibly TRBD2 (6 bases). The ends were cut back, 4 bases at V and 6 bases at J, with 10 bases in the middle. This CDR3 is built from 12 residues. CDR1 and CDR2 from the germline V gene are SGHTA and FQGNSA. CDR3 sequence: CASSSSVLEQYF. CDR3 sequence (DNA): TGTGCCAGCAGCTCTAGCGTCCTCGAGCAGTACTTC.

The rearrangement uses TRBV12-5 and TRBJ1-5; maybe TRBD1 (5 bases). Trimming took off 1 base at V and 4 bases at J, with 5 bases between the two ends. Germline values: CDR1 LGHNT, CDR2 FRNRAP. This CDR3 spans 13 amino acids. The CDR3 spells CASGLEGNQPQHF. The CDR3 DNA reads TGTGCTAGTGGTTTGGAGGGGAATCAGCCCCAGCATTTT.

This clone is medium-sized. The chain links TRBV30 to TRBJ1-2, with D possibly matching TRBD1 (6 bases). Trimming took off 5 bases at V and 4 bases at J, with 17 bases between the two ends. This CDR3 has 14 residues. Germline values: CDR1 GTSNPN, CDR2 SVGIG (reference sequence). DNA for the CDR3: TGTGCCTGGGAAGCCAGGGGTGGGTTCTATGGCTACACCTTC. Translation gives CAWEARGGFYGYTF. The full variable domain, with the rest looked up from reference TRBV30 and TRBJ1-2, is SQTIHQWPATLVQPVGSPLSLECTVEGTSNPNLYWYRQAAGRGLQLLFYSVGIGQISSEVPQNLSASRPQDRQFILSSKKLLLSDSGFYLCAWEARGGFYGYTFGSGTRLTVV.

The sample holds a few counts of this clone. The rearrangement uses TRBV13 and TRBJ2-7; D is perhaps TRBD1 (5 bases). Germline CDR1 is PRHDT and CDR2 is FYEKMQ (reference sequence). V dropped 0 bases and J dropped 4 bases, with 16 bases sitting between them. The CDR3 is made up of 16 amino acids. CDR3 sequence reads: CASSLGPTGSPYEQYF. The CDR3 coding sequence is TGTGCCAGCAGCTTAGGCCCCACAGGCAGCCCGTACGAGCAGTACTTC.

The chain couples TRBV11-3 to TRBJ1-1; D not certain. Germline V gives CDR1 SGHNT, CDR2 YENEEA. V lost 5 bases, J lost 1 base, and 11 bases lay in between. The CDR3 runs 14 residues. This CDR3 reads CASSGRGGNTEAFF. The CDR3 nucleotides are TGTGCCAGCAGCGGGCGCGGAGGGAACACTGAAGCTTTCTTT.

V gene TRBV19 combines with J gene TRBJ2-1; 10 positions match TRBD2. The trim removed 5 bases at V and 2 bases at J, leaving 3 bases unmatched. The CDR3 extends over 15 amino acids. The V gene's germline CDR1 is LNHDA and CDR2 SQIVND (reference sequence). CDR3 amino acids: CASSFSGGPYNEQFF. The CDR3 DNA sequence: TGTGCCAGTAGTTTTAGCGGGGGGCCCTACAATGAGCAGTTCTTC.

CDR3 DNA sequence: TGTGCCAGCAGTTATAACGCAGGCGAAGAGACCCAGTACTTC. Translation gives CASSYNAGEETQYF. The chain carries TRBV6-9 and TRBJ2-5; D not certain. The CDR3 runs to 14 residues. V lost 2 bases to trimming and J lost 3 bases, with 10 bases between them. Germline values: CDR1 MNHGY, CDR2 SVAAGI.

This chain connects TRBV25-1 to TRBJ1-2; 7 bases are a match to TRBD1. The CDR3 is made up of 12 amino acids. The trim removed 6 bases at V and 2 bases at J, leaving 0 bases unmatched. Germline CDR1 reads MGHDK; CDR2 reads SYGVNS. CDR3 nucleotides: TGTGCCAGCAGGGACAGGAACTATGGCTACACCTTC. Its protein is CASRDRNYGYTF.

V usage is TRBV2 and J usage is TRBJ2-3, with D possibly TRBD2 on 6 matching bases. V lost 6 bases to trimming and J lost 4 bases, with 14 bases between them. Germline CDR1 reads SNHLY; CDR2 reads FYNNEI. This CDR3 has 14 amino acids. As DNA, the CDR3 is TGTGCCAGCAGGCGGGACTTGCCCTCAGATACGCAGTATTTT. It yields the protein CASRRDLPSDTQYF.

The chain couples TRBV19 to TRBJ2-3, with TRBD2 as a possible D gene (5 bases). Germline CDR1 and CDR2: LNHDA and SQIVND (reference sequence). The CDR3 consists of 13 residues. V was pared by 8 bases and J by 3 bases, with 12 bases between. CDR3 sequence (DNA): TGTGCCAGTGGCCGACCGGGGACAGATACGCAGTATTTT. It encodes CASGRPGTDTQYF.

The chain recombines TRBV5-4 with TRBJ1-3; the D gene is possibly TRBD1 (5 bases). V was cut by 0 bases and J by 4 bases, with 8 bases left in between. Looked up from germline, CDR1 is SGHNT and CDR2 is YYREEE (reference sequence). This CDR3 is built from 14 residues. This CDR3 reads CASSLVGGGNTIYF. CDR3 coding DNA: TGTGCCAGCAGCTTGGTCGGGGGGGGAAACACCATATATTTT.

This rearrangement joins TRBV3-1 (or the pseudogene TRBV3-2) to TRBJ2-1, with 8 bases lining up with TRBD2. The CDR3 runs to 14 residues. V shed 4 bases, J shed 7 bases, and the junction held 6 bases outside the gene matches. The V gene's germline CDR1 is LGHDT and CDR2 YNNKEL (reference sequence). Here the CDR3 DNA reads TGTGCCAGCAGCCTAGCGGGGCGTGTTAATGAGCAGTTCTTC. As protein: CASSLAGRVNEQFF.

The genes are TRBV6-1 and TRBJ2-1, with TRBD2 matching 11 bases. The CDR3 spans 18 residues. V gave up 1 base and J gave up 9 bases; unmatched junction bases: 14. CDR1 and CDR2 from the germline V gene are MNHNS and SASEGT. CDR3 loop: CASSEEEMWLAGGREQFF. CDR3 DNA: TGTGCCAGCAGTGAAGAGGAGATGTGGCTAGCGGGGGGACGTGAGCAGTTCTTC.